Listed below are T cell receptor beta chains from one sample, sequenced in a study of T cells in Graves' hyperthyroidism and ophthalmopathy. TCRdb redid the calling of the multiplex PCR reads with MiXCR, one entry per CDR3 protein. The table includes some 380,000 distinct CDR3 sequences, 13% detected once. Sequenced input: blood. The receptors stem from a man under 40 with Graves' hyperthyroidism that later progressed to Graves' ophthalmopathy. Both conserved end residues are part of each CDR3. The D gene is left open where the match is weak. Rows give clone size only sometimes, using once, few, many, or a class for an expanded clone.

j_call: TRBJ1-2
v_call: TRBV28
d_call: .
clone_size: few
cdr3_nt: TGTGCCAGCAGTTTCCCCCGCTTTGGGGTTAACTATGGCTACACCTTC
cdr3_aa: CASSFPRFGVNYGYTF

j_call: TRBJ2-7
v_call: TRBV20-1
d_call: TRBD1
clone_size: .
cdr3_nt: TGCAGTGCTAGGAACCGACAGGGCTACGAGCAGTACTTC
cdr3_aa: CSARNRQGYEQYF

j_call: TRBJ1-1
v_call: TRBV7-9
d_call: .
clone_size: many
cdr3_nt: TGTGCCAGCAGCCTCGGACTCTCGAACGGTGAAGCTTTCTTT
cdr3_aa: CASSLGLSNGEAFF

j_call: TRBJ1-2
v_call: TRBV10-2
d_call: .
clone_size: .
cdr3_nt: TGCGCCAGCAGTGAGTCCCCAGGGGAGCACTATGGCTACACCTTC
cdr3_aa: CASSESPGEHYGYTF

j_call: TRBJ2-1
v_call: TRBV18
d_call: .
clone_size: .
cdr3_nt: TGTGCCAGCTCACCAAGGGGGTACTCCTACAATGAGCAGTTCTTC
cdr3_aa: CASSPRGYSYNEQFF

j_call: TRBJ1-5
v_call: TRBV12-3/TRBV12-4
d_call: .
clone_size: many
cdr3_nt: TGTGCCAGCAGTCCTCCGGGACCGAACAATCAGCCCCAGCATTTT
cdr3_aa: CASSPPGPNNQPQHF

j_call: TRBJ2-1
v_call: TRBV7-2
d_call: TRBD2
clone_size: many
cdr3_nt: TGTGCCAGCAGCGCTAGCGGGGGCCTGTTTGGGGAGCAGTTCTTC
cdr3_aa: CASSASGGLFGEQFF

j_call: TRBJ1-1
v_call: TRBV6-1
d_call: .
clone_size: .
cdr3_nt: TGTGCCAGCATGGGGGAAATAGCTGAAGCTTTCTTT
cdr3_aa: CASMGEIAEAFF

j_call: TRBJ1-1
v_call: TRBV6-1
d_call: .
clone_size: many
cdr3_nt: TGTGCCAGCCTCACGCGGGGCGCCTCTGAAGCTTTCTTT
cdr3_aa: CASLTRGASEAFF

j_call: TRBJ1-1
v_call: TRBV6-1
d_call: .
clone_size: .
cdr3_nt: TGTGCCAGCAGCGCGACCGGGAGGAACACTGAAGCTTTCTTT
cdr3_aa: CASSATGRNTEAFF

j_call: TRBJ2-5
v_call: TRBV7-8
d_call: .
clone_size: many
cdr3_nt: TGTGCCAGCAGCTTAGTAGGGTTGCTAGATGGCATGGAGACCCAGTACTTC
cdr3_aa: CASSLVGLLDGMETQYF

j_call: TRBJ2-7
v_call: TRBV6-6
d_call: TRBD1
clone_size: few
cdr3_nt: TGTGCCAGCAGTTACGCCGAGAAACAGGGGTACGAGCAGTACTTC
cdr3_aa: CASSYAEKQGYEQYF

j_call: TRBJ2-1
v_call: TRBV7-9
d_call: .
clone_size: many
cdr3_nt: TGTGCCAGCAGCTTAGTACTGGGTGTGAATGAGCAGTTCTTC
cdr3_aa: CASSLVLGVNEQFF

j_call: TRBJ1-5
v_call: TRBV6-1
d_call: .
clone_size: many
cdr3_nt: TGTGCCAGCAGTGAAGAGCGACAGTCATATAGCAATCAGCCCCAGCATTTT
cdr3_aa: CASSEERQSYSNQPQHF

j_call: TRBJ2-3
v_call: TRBV9
d_call: TRBD2
clone_size: .
cdr3_nt: TGTGCCAGCAGCGTACCGACTAGCGGGGGGGGACCCACAGATACGCAGTATTTT
cdr3_aa: CASSVPTSGGGPTDTQYF

j_call: TRBJ1-1
v_call: TRBV11-2
d_call: .
clone_size: many
cdr3_nt: TGTGCCAGCACCCCGGGGACCGAGGACACTGAAGCTTTCTTT
cdr3_aa: CASTPGTEDTEAFF

j_call: TRBJ1-6
v_call: TRBV20-1
d_call: TRBD1
clone_size: .
cdr3_nt: TGCAGTGCTAGGGGGGACAGGGTAAATTCACCCCTCCACTTT
cdr3_aa: CSARGDRVNSPLHF

j_call: TRBJ2-2
v_call: TRBV20-1
d_call: .
clone_size: few
cdr3_nt: TGCAGTGCCACCTGGGGGGTCGACGGGGAGCTGTTTTTT
cdr3_aa: CSATWGVDGELFF

j_call: TRBJ2-3
v_call: TRBV5-6
d_call: TRBD2
clone_size: few
cdr3_nt: TGTGCCAGCAGCCCGGGACTAGGAGATACGCAGTATTTT
cdr3_aa: CASSPGLGDTQYF

j_call: TRBJ1-4
v_call: TRBV4-1
d_call: TRBD1
clone_size: .
cdr3_nt: TGCGCCAGCAGCCAAGATGGGACAGATACAACTAATGAAAAACTGTTTTTT
cdr3_aa: CASSQDGTDTTNEKLFF

j_call: TRBJ1-4
v_call: TRBV7-2
d_call: .
clone_size: many
cdr3_nt: TGTGCCAGCAGCCCGTACAGGACGACTAATGAAAAACTGTTTTTT
cdr3_aa: CASSPYRTTNEKLFF

j_call: TRBJ2-5
v_call: TRBV15
d_call: TRBD1
clone_size: few
cdr3_nt: TGTGCCACCAGCAGAGATCGAGGACAGGGCCGATACCAAGAGACCCAGTACTTC
cdr3_aa: CATSRDRGQGRYQETQYF

j_call: TRBJ2-7
v_call: TRBV18
d_call: .
clone_size: .
cdr3_nt: TGTGCCAGCTCACCACAAGCACAGGGCGACGAGCAGTACTTC
cdr3_aa: CASSPQAQGDEQYF

j_call: TRBJ2-2
v_call: TRBV4-2
d_call: .
clone_size: many
cdr3_nt: TGTGCCAGCAGCCAAGAGGGAGGAGGGTCCGGGGAGCTGTTTTTT
cdr3_aa: CASSQEGGGSGELFF

j_call: TRBJ1-1
v_call: TRBV18
d_call: .
clone_size: many
cdr3_nt: TGTGCCAGCTCAGTCGGGATTAACACTGAAGCTTTCTTT
cdr3_aa: CASSVGINTEAFF

j_call: TRBJ1-4
v_call: TRBV5-5
d_call: TRBD1
clone_size: few
cdr3_nt: TGTGCCAGCAGCTTCCGGGACAGGCGTAATGAAAAACTGTTTTTT
cdr3_aa: CASSFRDRRNEKLFF